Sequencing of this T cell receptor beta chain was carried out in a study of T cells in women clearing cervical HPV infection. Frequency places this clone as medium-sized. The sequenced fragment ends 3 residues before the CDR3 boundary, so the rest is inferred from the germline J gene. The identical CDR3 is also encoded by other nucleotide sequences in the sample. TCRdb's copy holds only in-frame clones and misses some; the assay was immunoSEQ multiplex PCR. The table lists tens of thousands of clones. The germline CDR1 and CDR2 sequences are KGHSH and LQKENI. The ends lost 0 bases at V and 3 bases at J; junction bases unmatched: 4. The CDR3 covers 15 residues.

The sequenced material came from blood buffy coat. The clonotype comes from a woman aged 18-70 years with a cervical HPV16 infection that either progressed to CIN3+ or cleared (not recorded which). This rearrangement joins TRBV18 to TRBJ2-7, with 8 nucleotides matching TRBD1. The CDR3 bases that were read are TGTGCCAGCTCACCACCCGGGACAGGCAACTACGAG. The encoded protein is CASSPPGTGNYE. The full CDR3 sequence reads CASSPPGTGNYEQYF.